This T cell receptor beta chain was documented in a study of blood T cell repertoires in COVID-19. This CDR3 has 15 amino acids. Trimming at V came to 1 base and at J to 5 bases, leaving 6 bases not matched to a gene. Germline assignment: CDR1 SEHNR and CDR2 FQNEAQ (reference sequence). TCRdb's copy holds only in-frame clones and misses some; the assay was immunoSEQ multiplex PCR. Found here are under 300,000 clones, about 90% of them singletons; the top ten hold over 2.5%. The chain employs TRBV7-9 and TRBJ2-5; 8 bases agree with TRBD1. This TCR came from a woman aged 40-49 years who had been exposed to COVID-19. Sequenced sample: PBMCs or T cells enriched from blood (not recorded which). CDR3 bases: TGTGCCAGCAGCTTAGTTGCAGGGGGCATGGAGACCCAGTACTTC. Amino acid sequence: CASSLVAGGMETQYF.